This T cell receptor beta chain was sequenced during a study of T-cell memory formation after mild COVID-19. On the study more broadly: Largely donor-specific TCR clusters were found.

TCRdb called the 5' RACE reads again in MiXCR, with one record for every CDR3 protein. The data hold about 210,000 distinct CDR3 sequences, with roughly a tenth observed a single time. The V and J ends lost 1 base and 2 bases respectively, with 10 bases between them. Germline V CDR1 and CDR2: SGHRS, YFSETQ. The CDR3 totals 14 residues. Sequencing was carried out using PBMCs or a T cell subset sorted from them (not recorded which). The TCR sequence derives from a man aged 18 to 29 who had mild COVID-19 (a few samples of this study predate the infection). Cell type and time point are not known. The rearrangement uses TRBV5-1 and TRBJ2-7; D may be TRBD1 (6 bases). The CDR3 bases are TGCGCCAGCAGCTTGCTTCAGGGGCCCTACGAGCAGTACTTC. Encoded protein: CASSLLQGPYEQYF. The full variable domain, completed using reference TRBV5-1 and TRBJ2-7, is KAGVTQTPRYLIKTRGQQVTLSCSPISGHRSVSWYQQTPGQGLQFLFEYFSETQRNKGNFPGRFSGRQFSNSRSEMNVSTLELGDSALYLCASSLLQGPYEQYFGPGTRLTVT.